The 21 T cell receptor beta chains below all came from one sample that was sequenced in a study of cytomegalovirus exposure and HLA in healthy donors. Use of 60 Vbeta and 13 Jbeta primers characterized the PCR. Clones were read by immunoSEQ multiplex PCR, and TCRdb kept only the in-frame ones, dropping some. The data show 120,000 or so clones, 7% to 9.5% seen once. What was sequenced was PBMCs. The source of these receptors is a woman between 40 and 50 years old in good health and CMV-seropositive.

This rearrangement joins TRBV6-6 to TRBJ2-3; D might be TRBD1 (5 bases). This CDR3 comprises 15 residues. The V end was cut by 5 bases, the J end by 0 bases, with 12 bases between. Germline CDR1 MNHNY, CDR2 SVGAGI (reference sequence). CDR3: CASSPRGPSTDTQYF. The CDR3 DNA sequence: TGTGCCAGCAGTCCAAGGGGTCCTAGCACAGATACGCAGTATTTT.

This clone was found a few times. CDR3 residues: CASRDGWASYEQYF. The CDR3 DNA is TGTGCCAGTAGAGACGGATGGGCATCCTACGAGCAGTACTTC. The chain recombines TRBV19 with TRBJ2-7, with D unresolved. The ends were cut back, 6 bases at V and 1 base at J, with 13 bases in the middle. CDR3 length: 14 amino acids. The V gene's germline CDR1 is LNHDA and CDR2 SQIVND (reference sequence).

This clone showed up just a few times. The J gene is TRBJ1-2, the V gene TRBV4-1; the D is unclear. Trimming left V 1 base short and J 5 bases short, with 11 bases between. The CDR3 sequence is 14 residues long. Germline CDR1 MGHRA, CDR2 YSYEKL. CDR3 amino acids: CASSQGVGVYGYTF. The CDR3 DNA follows: TGCGCCAGCAGCCAAGGCGTCGGGGTATATGGCTACACCTTC.

This clone was seen only a few times. This CDR3 is also generated by other DNA sequences in the sample. This chain links TRBV2 with TRBJ1-1, with a tentative D call TRBD1 (5 bases). The CDR3 runs 13 residues. Germline lookup yields CDR1 SNHLY and CDR2 FYNNEI. Between the trimmed V and J ends, which lost 4 bases and 2 bases, there was a span of 8 bases. The CDR3 spells CASSGQGNTEAFF. The CDR3 DNA reads as TGTGCCAGCAGTGGTCAGGGAAACACTGAAGCTTTCTTT.

This clone was observed a few times. The rearrangement uses TRBV7-7 and TRBJ1-1; D is unclear. CDR1 and CDR2 from the germline V gene are SSHAT and FNYEAQ (reference sequence). V lost 2 bases and J lost 1, with 5 bases in between. The CDR3 covers 13 residues. The CDR3 DNA reads as TGTGCCAGCAGCTTATCAGGGAACACTGAAGCTTTCTTT. Its translation: CASSLSGNTEAFF. The entire variable domain, with the rest obtained from reference TRBV7-7 and TRBJ1-1, is as follows: GAGVSQSPRYKVTKRGQDVTLRCDPISSHATLYWYQQALGQGPEFLTYFNYEAQPDKSGLPSDRFSAERPEGSISTLTIQRTEQRDSAMYRCASSLSGNTEAFFGQGTRLTVV.

This clone appeared a few times. This chain joins TRBV7-2 and TRBJ1-4, with D possibly TRBD1 on 5 matching bases. Germline V gene sequence: CDR1 SGHTA, CDR2 FQGNSA. The CDR3 loop spans 15 amino acids. The V gene lost 3 bases and the J gene lost 8 bases, with 16 bases spanning the gap. This CDR3 is CASSFGVRGYEKLFF. DNA of the CDR3: TGTGCCAGCAGCTTCGGGGTTCGGGGGTACGAAAAACTGTTTTTT.

The V gene is TRBV11-3, the J gene TRBJ2-5, with a tentative D call TRBD2 (5 bases). This CDR3 comprises 15 residues. V shed 0 bases and J shed 3 bases, with 11 bases lying between them. Germline V gives CDR1 SGHNT, CDR2 YENEEA. This CDR3 reads CASSLDGRGEETQYF. CDR3 bases: TGTGCCAGCAGCTTAGATGGCCGGGGTGAAGAGACCCAGTACTTC.

This clone was seen more than once but under ten times. Germline and junction disagree at one end, which may indicate a read error. The chain recombines TRBV4-1 with TRBJ2-7; 8 bases line up with TRBD1. CDR1 is MGHRA and CDR2 is YSYEKL in the germline V gene. This CDR3 contains 15 residues. Here the CDR3 reads CASAAETGEIYEQHF. The CDR3 bases are TGCGCCAGCGCGGCGGAGACAGGGGAGATCTACGAGCAGCACTTC.

This clone was seen only a few times. The chain employs TRBV18 and TRBJ2-6; 10 bases align to TRBD1. Germline-derived CDR1 and CDR2 are KGHSH and LQKENI. Trimming cost V 6 bases and J 0 bases; bases outside gene matches: 2. The CDR3 has 16 amino acids. CDR3 protein: CASSRDRGSGANVLTF. The CDR3 bases are TGTGCCAGCTCGAGGGACAGGGGCTCTGGGGCCAACGTCCTGACTTTC.

The rearrangement joins TRBV19 to TRBJ2-6; D not resolved. With 3 bases removed from V and 0 bases from J, the gap between germline ends came to 9 bases. Looked up from germline, CDR1 is LNHDA and CDR2 is SQIVND (reference sequence). The CDR3 contains 16 residues. In DNA, the CDR3 is TGTGCCAGTAGTATGATCAGTTCCTCTGGGGCCAACGTCCTGACTTTC. Protein: CASSMISSSGANVLTF.

This clone has more than one count but fewer than ten. The chain employs TRBV5-4 and TRBJ2-1, with TRBD1 matching 8 bases. The CDR3 sequence is 13 residues long. J lost 4 bases, V lost 7 bases, and 4 bases had no gene match. Germline V gene lookup returns CDR1 SGHNT and CDR2 YYREEE (reference sequence). CDR3 residues: CASGQGFYNEQFF. CDR3 DNA: TGTGCCAGCGGACAGGGCTTTTACAATGAGCAGTTCTTC.

CDR3 sequence (DNA): TGTGCCAGCAGTTTATCGATCGGGGGTATCGCTTTCTTT. Protein sequence: CASSLSIGGIAFF. The rearrangement joins TRBV27 to TRBJ1-1; a possible D gene is TRBD1 (5 bases). Deletions cut 0 bases from V and 11 bases from J, with 13 bases between. This CDR3 contains 13 residues. Germline assignment: CDR1 MNHEY and CDR2 SMNVEV (reference sequence).

This clone was seen more than once but under ten times. V usage is TRBV28 and J usage is TRBJ2-1; 7 bases match TRBD1. The V and J ends lost 2 bases and 5 bases, in that order; junction bases with no gene match: 3. Germline assignment: CDR1 MDHEN and CDR2 SYDVKM. The CDR3 is 14 amino acids. Here the CDR3 reads CASSLSDRDNEQFF. The CDR3 nucleotides are TGTGCCAGCAGTTTAAGTGACAGGGACAATGAGCAGTTCTTC.

This clone occurred a few times. The chain employs TRBV5-1 and TRBJ1-1; D is possibly TRBD1 (5 bases). The CDR3 totals 14 residues. V lost 0 bases and J lost 2, with 8 bases in between. Looked up from germline, CDR1 is SGHRS and CDR2 is YFSETQ. CDR3 residues: CASSLDRLNTEAFF. The CDR3 DNA reads TGCGCCAGCAGCTTGGACAGGCTTAACACTGAAGCTTTCTTT.

The CDR3 coding sequence is TGTGCCGTCTCCGGGACACCTCCCTACGAGCAGTACTTC. Its translation: CAVSGTPPYEQYF. The J gene is TRBJ2-7, the V gene TRBV6-1; TRBD1 might be the D (6 bases). Trimming left V 11 bases short and J 2 bases short, with 16 bases between. This CDR3 has 13 amino acids. Germline lookup yields CDR1 MNHNS and CDR2 SASEGT.

V is TRBV7-9 and J is TRBJ2-7, with TRBD2 matching 8 bases. Trimming removed 1 base from V and 3 bases from J; junction bases left unmatched: 5. The CDR3 has 15 residues. CDR1 and CDR2 (germline): SEHNR, FQNEAQ (reference sequence). CDR3 region: CASSLGGGRGYEQYF. For the CDR3, the DNA is TGTGCCAGCAGCTTAGGCGGGGGGCGAGGCTACGAGCAGTACTTC.

This clone was counted only a few times. The genes are TRBV7-9 and TRBJ1-1; 9 bases fit TRBD1. Germline loops: CDR1 SEHNR, CDR2 FQNEAQ (reference sequence). V shed 5 bases and J 4 bases; nucleotides not matched to a gene: 5. CDR3 length: 14 amino acids. The CDR3 spells CASSPQGAVTEAFF. The CDR3, as DNA: TGTGCCAGCAGCCCACAGGGGGCGGTCACTGAAGCTTTCTTT.

This rearrangement joins TRBV30 to TRBJ1-5; 7 bases align to TRBD1. Trimming took 3 bases from V and 7 from J; bases not matched to a gene: 12. The CDR3 runs to 15 residues. From germline, CDR1 is GTSNPN and CDR2 SVGIG (reference sequence). CDR3 nucleotides: TGTGCCTGGAGGCACAATACAGGGGCTGGGCAGCCCCAGCATTTT. This gives the protein CAWRHNTGAGQPQHF. Filled out from reference TRBV30 and TRBJ1-5, the complete variable domain reads SQTIHQWPATLVQPVGSPLSLECTVEGTSNPNLYWYRQAAGRGLQLLFYSVGIGQISSEVPQNLSASRPQDRQFILSSKKLLLSDSGFYLCAWRHNTGAGQPQHFGDGTRLSIL.

This clone has only a few counts. DNA for the CDR3: TGCGCCAGCAGCCCACCGGACAGGGGGGTAGAGAGTGAGCAGTTCTTC. It codes for CASSPPDRGVESEQFF. The chain links TRBV4-1 to TRBJ2-1, with 10 bases aligning to TRBD1. Germline trimming cut 4 bases from V and 9 bases from J; bases unmatched to any gene: 12. This CDR3 contains 16 residues. Looked up from germline, CDR1 is MGHRA and CDR2 is YSYEKL.

The V and J genes are TRBV6-1 and TRBJ2-3; TRBD2 is a possible D gene (5 bases). Trimming pared 4 bases from V and 6 bases from J, leaving 17 bases between. The CDR3 is 15 residues long. The germline V gene has CDR1 MNHNS and CDR2 SASEGT. In DNA form, the CDR3 reads TGTGCCAGCAGTGTTGACCGCTCGGCGGGTGATACGCAGTATTTT. Its translation is CASSVDRSAGDTQYF.

This clone was seen a handful of times. The V and J genes are TRBV19 and TRBJ2-2, with TRBD1 matching 8 bases. CDR1 and CDR2 from the germline V gene are LNHDA and SQIVND (reference sequence). The CDR3 totals 17 residues. Unmatched junction bases numbered 8, after V lost 1 base and J lost 4 bases. The CDR3 DNA reads as TGTGCCAGTAGTATAGGGCAGGGGGCGCAAGGCACCGGGGAGCTGTTTTTT. Translation gives CASSIGQGAQGTGELFF.